Presented here are 9 T cell receptor beta chains from one specimen sequenced in a study of cytomegalovirus exposure and HLA in healthy donors. Produced via immunoSEQ multiplex PCR; TCRdb's table is partial and in-frame only. The table records about 360,000 clones, more than 80% of them present only once. The sequenced sample was PBMCs. The origin of the receptors is a woman under 30 in good health and CMV-seronegative.

V is TRBV29-1 and J is TRBJ2-7; 9 bases are shared with TRBD1. CDR1 and CDR2 from the germline V gene are SQVTM and ANQGSEA. The ends lost 6 bases at V and 3 bases at J; junction bases unmatched: 6. There are 13 residues in the CDR3. CDR3 loop: CSVRTGEDYEQYF. The CDR3 nucleotides read TGCAGCGTCAGGACAGGGGAAGACTACGAGCAGTACTTC.

The chain carries TRBV28 and TRBJ2-1; 12 bases align to TRBD2. Germline-derived CDR1 and CDR2 are MDHEN and SYDVKM. The CDR3 is made up of 19 amino acids. Trimming at V came to 3 bases and at J to 0 bases, leaving 9 bases not matched to a gene. The CDR3 is CASSFGLAGGPISYNEQFF. In DNA form, the CDR3 reads TGTGCCAGCAGTTTCGGTCTAGCGGGGGGGCCGATCTCCTACAATGAGCAGTTCTTC.

In DNA form, the CDR3 reads TGCGCCAGCAGCCAAGAATTCTTTCCGAGCTTATATGGCTACACCTTC. Protein product: CASSQEFFPSLYGYTF. This chain connects TRBV4-1 to TRBJ1-2; D is uncertain. The CDR3 runs 16 residues. Germline CDR1 reads MGHRA; CDR2 reads YSYEKL. The ends were cut back, 0 bases at V and 5 bases at J, with 16 bases in the middle.

The V gene is TRBV10-3, the J gene TRBJ2-3; TRBD2 agrees at 7 bases. This CDR3 comprises 13 residues. After removal of 0 bases from V and 6 bases from J, the junction contained 0 bases not matched to a gene. From germline, CDR1 is ENHRY and CDR2 SYGVKD. The CDR3 DNA follows: TGTGCCATCAGTGAGTCGGGGGGGGATACGCAGTATTTT. Amino acid sequence: CAISESGGDTQYF.

This clone is a singleton in its sample. The chain uses TRBV2 and TRBJ1-4, with a tentative D call TRBD1 (6 bases). CDR3 length equals 15 residues. V gave up 8 bases and J gave up 2 bases, with 15 bases separating them. Germline assignment: CDR1 SNHLY and CDR2 FYNNEI. The CDR3 DNA reads as TGTGCCAGCGGAGACCTGGGGGCGACTAATGAAAAACTGTTTTTT. Protein: CASGDLGATNEKLFF.

The rearrangement uses TRBV6-6 and TRBJ2-3; 10 bases agree with TRBD2. Germline V gene data show CDR1 as MNHNY and CDR2 as SVGAGI (reference sequence). Germline trimming cut 5 bases from V and 1 base from J; bases unmatched to any gene: 3. This CDR3 comprises 15 residues. The CDR3 protein is CASSGSGGGTDTQYF. CDR3 sequence (DNA): TGTGCCAGCAGTGGAAGCGGGGGGGGCACAGATACGCAGTATTTT.

The DNA for the CDR3 is TGTGCCAGCAGCTTTGGGCAGGTGGGCACTGAAGCTTTCTTT. As protein: CASSFGQVGTEAFF. V usage is TRBV7-8 and J usage is TRBJ1-1; the D is unclear. The CDR3 is 14 residues long. V was cut by 3 bases and J by 4 bases, with 12 bases left in between. CDR1 and CDR2 from the germline V gene are SGHVS and FQNEAQ.

This chain connects TRBV9 to TRBJ1-4; 10 nucleotides match TRBD1. Germline V gene sequence: CDR1 SGDLS, CDR2 YYNGEE. There are 19 residues in the CDR3. Unmatched junction bases numbered 13, after V lost 3 bases and J lost 2 bases. The CDR3 coding sequence is TGTGCCAGCAGCGCCCTTCCCGGGACAGGGGCCGTCACTAATGAAAAACTGTTTTTT. This sequence encodes CASSALPGTGAVTNEKLFF.

The V call is TRBV7-3, the J call TRBJ2-2, with D possibly matching TRBD1 (5 bases). V shed 5 bases and J shed 0 bases, with 19 bases lying between them. Germline V lookup: CDR1 SGHTA, CDR2 FQGTGA. The length of the CDR3 is 18 residues. This CDR3 is CASSPTVYRGANTGELFF. The CDR3 nucleotides read TGTGCCAGCAGCCCTACAGTTTATAGGGGCGCGAACACCGGGGAGCTGTTTTTT.